This T cell receptor (beta chain) came from a study of metastatic and nonmetastatic thyroid tumors. Notes on the study in general: Within blood and tumor, benign nodules reportedly had significantly lower TCR beta diversity than malignant thyroid tumors did.

No treatment of any kind had been given to any patient before thyroid surgery. As to this clone: No antigen is known for it.

Using MiXCR, TCRdb reanalyzed the PCR reads. The table shows around 52,000 clones, with just under 30% occurring only once. Material for sequencing was blood. The source is a female donor with papillary thyroid cancer or a benign thyroid nodule (not recorded which). Some clones in this sample may be carry-over from other donors' samples.

The chain's CDR3 is CASSPPGWETQYF. CDR3 bases: TGTGCCAGCTCACCACCGGGGTGGGAGACCCAGTACTTC. The chain has TRBV18 and TRBJ2-5; D call uncertain. Looked up from germline, CDR1 is KGHSH and CDR2 is LQKENI. V lost 0 bases to trimming and J lost 5 bases, with 7 bases between them. This CDR3 has 13 amino acids.